The 5 T cell receptor beta chains reported below all come from one sample, sequenced in a study of blood T cell repertoires in COVID-19. TCRdb's copy holds only in-frame clones and misses some; the assay was immunoSEQ multiplex PCR. The sample includes about 150,000 clones, 75% to 90% of them seen just once. Material for sequencing was peripheral blood. Every receptor here comes from a man aged 65 to 79 with acute or convalescent COVID-19.

This clone was recorded once. The CDR3 sequence is CASSLAQSAEQYF. In DNA, the CDR3 is TGCGCCAGCAGCTTGGCGCAGAGCGCCGAGCAGTACTTC. The rearrangement uses TRBV5-1 and TRBJ2-7; D call uncertain. Deletions cut 0 bases from V and 6 bases from J, with 10 bases between. The CDR3 contains 13 residues. Germline CDR1 reads SGHRS; CDR2 reads YFSETQ.

The V call is TRBV10-1, the J call TRBJ2-1, with 8 bases that match TRBD1. V trimming: 6 bases; J trimming: 6 bases; junction bases outside the gene matches: 7. The CDR3 covers 14 residues. Germline CDR1 is WNHNN and CDR2 is SYGVQD (reference sequence). CDR3 amino acids: CASSTGGLGNEQFF. CDR3 nucleotide sequence: TGCGCCAGCAGCACAGGGGGTTTGGGCAATGAGCAGTTCTTC.

The V call is TRBV5-1, the J call TRBJ2-3; 8 nucleotides agree with TRBD2. This CDR3 is 16 amino acids long. The junction had 11 bases not matched to a gene; V was cut back by 3 bases and J by 5 bases. Germline CDR1 is SGHRS and CDR2 is YFSETQ. CDR3 amino acids: CASSSSPGGPGDTQYF. In nucleotides, the CDR3 is TGCGCCAGCAGCTCTTCACCGGGAGGGCCGGGAGATACGCAGTATTTT.

V usage is TRBV5-1 and J usage is TRBJ2-3, with 11 bases that match TRBD2. J lost 6 bases, V lost 3 bases, and 3 bases had no gene match. CDR1 is SGHRS and CDR2 is YFSETQ in the germline V gene. The CDR3 runs to 14 residues. The CDR3 DNA is TGCGCCAGCAGCTCGACTAGCGGGAAGGATACGCAGTATTTT. It encodes CASSSTSGKDTQYF.

This chain connects TRBV7-8 to TRBJ2-2; 8 bases fit TRBD1. V shed 8 bases, J shed 6 bases, and the junction held 8 bases outside the gene matches. Per germline, CDR1 SGHVS and CDR2 FQNEAQ. This CDR3 is built from 14 residues. CDR3 nucleotides: TGTGCCAGCGACAGGGGAGCTAGGGCCGGGGAGCTGTTTTTT. Protein product: CASDRGARAGELFF.